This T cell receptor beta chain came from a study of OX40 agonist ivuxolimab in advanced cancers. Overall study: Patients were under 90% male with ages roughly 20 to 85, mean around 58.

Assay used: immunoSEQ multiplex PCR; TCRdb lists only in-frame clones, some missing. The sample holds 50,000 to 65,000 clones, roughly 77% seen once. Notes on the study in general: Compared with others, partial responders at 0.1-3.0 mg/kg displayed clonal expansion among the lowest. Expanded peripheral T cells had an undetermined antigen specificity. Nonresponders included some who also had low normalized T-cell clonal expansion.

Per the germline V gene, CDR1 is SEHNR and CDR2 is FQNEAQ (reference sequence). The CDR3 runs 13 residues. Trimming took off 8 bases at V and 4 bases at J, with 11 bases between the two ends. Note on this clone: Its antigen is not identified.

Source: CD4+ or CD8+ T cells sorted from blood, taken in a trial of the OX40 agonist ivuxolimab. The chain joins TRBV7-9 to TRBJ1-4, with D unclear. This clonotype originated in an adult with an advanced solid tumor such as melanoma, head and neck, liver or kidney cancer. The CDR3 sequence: CASGERSNEKLFF. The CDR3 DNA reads TGTGCCAGCGGGGAGAGAAGTAATGAAAAACTGTTTTTT.